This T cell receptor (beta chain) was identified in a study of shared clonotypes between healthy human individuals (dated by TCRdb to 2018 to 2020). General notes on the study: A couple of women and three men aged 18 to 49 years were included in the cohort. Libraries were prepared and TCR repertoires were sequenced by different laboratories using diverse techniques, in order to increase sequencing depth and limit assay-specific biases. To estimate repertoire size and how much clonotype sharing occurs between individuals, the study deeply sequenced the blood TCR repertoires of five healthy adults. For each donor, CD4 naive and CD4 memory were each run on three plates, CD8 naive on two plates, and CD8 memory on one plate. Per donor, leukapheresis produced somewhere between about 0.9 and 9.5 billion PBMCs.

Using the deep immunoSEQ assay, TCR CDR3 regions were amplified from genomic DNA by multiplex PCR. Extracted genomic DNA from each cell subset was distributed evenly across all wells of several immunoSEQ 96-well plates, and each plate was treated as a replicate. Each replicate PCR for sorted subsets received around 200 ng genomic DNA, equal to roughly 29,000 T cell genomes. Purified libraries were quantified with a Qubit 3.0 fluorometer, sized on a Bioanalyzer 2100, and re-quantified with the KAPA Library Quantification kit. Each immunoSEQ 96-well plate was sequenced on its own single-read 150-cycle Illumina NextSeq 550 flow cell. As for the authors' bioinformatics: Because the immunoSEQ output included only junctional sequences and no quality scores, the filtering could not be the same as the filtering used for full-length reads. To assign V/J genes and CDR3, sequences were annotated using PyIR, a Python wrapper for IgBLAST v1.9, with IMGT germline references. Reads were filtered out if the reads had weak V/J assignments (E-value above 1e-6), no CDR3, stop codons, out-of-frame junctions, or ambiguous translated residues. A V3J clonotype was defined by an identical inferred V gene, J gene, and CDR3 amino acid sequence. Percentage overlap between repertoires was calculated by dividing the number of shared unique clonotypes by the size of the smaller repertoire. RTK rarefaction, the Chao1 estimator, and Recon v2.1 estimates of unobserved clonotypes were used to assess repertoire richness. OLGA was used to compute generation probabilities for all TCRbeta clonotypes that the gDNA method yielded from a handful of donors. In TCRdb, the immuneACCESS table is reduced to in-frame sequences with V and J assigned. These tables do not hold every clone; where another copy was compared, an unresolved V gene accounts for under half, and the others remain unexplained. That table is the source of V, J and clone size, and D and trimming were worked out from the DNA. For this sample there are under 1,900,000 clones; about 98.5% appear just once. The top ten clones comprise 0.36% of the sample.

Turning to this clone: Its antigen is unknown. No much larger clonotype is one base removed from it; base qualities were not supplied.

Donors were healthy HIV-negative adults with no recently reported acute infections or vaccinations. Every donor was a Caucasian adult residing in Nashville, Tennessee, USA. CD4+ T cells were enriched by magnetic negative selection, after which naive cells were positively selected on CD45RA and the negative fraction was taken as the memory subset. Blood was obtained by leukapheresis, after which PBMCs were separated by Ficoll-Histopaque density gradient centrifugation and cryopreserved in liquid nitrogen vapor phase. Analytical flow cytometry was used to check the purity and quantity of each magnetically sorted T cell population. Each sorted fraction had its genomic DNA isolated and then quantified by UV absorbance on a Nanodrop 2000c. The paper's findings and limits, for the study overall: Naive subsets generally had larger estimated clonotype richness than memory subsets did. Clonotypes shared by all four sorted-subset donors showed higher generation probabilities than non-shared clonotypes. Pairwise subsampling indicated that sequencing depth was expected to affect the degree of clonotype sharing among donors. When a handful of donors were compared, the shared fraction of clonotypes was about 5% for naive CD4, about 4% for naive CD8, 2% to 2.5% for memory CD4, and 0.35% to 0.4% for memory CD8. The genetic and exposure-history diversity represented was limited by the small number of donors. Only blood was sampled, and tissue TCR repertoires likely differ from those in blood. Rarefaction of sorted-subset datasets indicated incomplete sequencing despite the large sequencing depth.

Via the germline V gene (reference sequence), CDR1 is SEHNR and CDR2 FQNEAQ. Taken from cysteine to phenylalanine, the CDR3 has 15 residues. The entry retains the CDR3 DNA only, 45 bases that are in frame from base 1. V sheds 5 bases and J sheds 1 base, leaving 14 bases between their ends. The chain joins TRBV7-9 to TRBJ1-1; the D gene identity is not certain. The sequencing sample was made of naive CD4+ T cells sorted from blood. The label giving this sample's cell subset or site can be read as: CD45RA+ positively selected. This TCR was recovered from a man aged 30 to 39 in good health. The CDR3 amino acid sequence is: CASSPNLDGNTEAFF. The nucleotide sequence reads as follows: TGTGCCAGCAGCCCCAACTTGGACGGGAACACTGAAGCTTTCTTT.